These T cell receptor beta chains were read from a single sample in a study of cytomegalovirus exposure and HLA in healthy donors. Only in-frame clones appear in the TCRdb table, and some are missing; sequencing was by immunoSEQ multiplex PCR. Counted here are some 160,000 clones, 80% to 85% occurring once; the ten biggest clones make up under 2%. Material: PBMCs. All receptors derive from a woman under 30 in good health and CMV-seronegative. The CDR3 runs from the conserved cysteine through the conserved F or W. A D gene is named only where the DNA matches it firmly. Clone size is not always given. Where it is, it says once, few, many or a class for expanded clones.

v_call: TRBV29-1
clone_size: -
j_call: TRBJ2-7
d_call: TRBD1
cdr3_aa: CSVGTGEDGEQYF
cdr3_nt: TGCAGCGTTGGGACAGGGGAAGATGGCGAGCAGTACTTC

v_call: TRBV27
clone_size: -
j_call: TRBJ1-2
d_call: TRBD1
cdr3_aa: CASSLKGAQGYTF
cdr3_nt: TGTGCCAGCAGTTTGAAGGGGGCGCAGGGCTACACCTTC

v_call: TRBV11-3
clone_size: -
j_call: TRBJ2-1
d_call: -
cdr3_aa: CASSLEWRQNNEQFF
cdr3_nt: TGTGCCAGCAGCTTAGAATGGCGACAGAACAATGAGCAGTTCTTC

v_call: TRBV11-3
clone_size: -
j_call: TRBJ1-1
d_call: -
cdr3_aa: CASSLDVFRGAFF
cdr3_nt: TGTGCCAGCAGCTTAGATGTGTTCAGAGGGGCTTTCTTT

v_call: TRBV6-5
clone_size: few
j_call: TRBJ1-1
d_call: -
cdr3_aa: CASSDRSYTEAFF
cdr3_nt: TGTGCCAGCAGTGACAGGAGTTACACTGAAGCTTTCTTT

v_call: TRBV9
clone_size: -
j_call: TRBJ1-2
d_call: TRBD1
cdr3_aa: CASSPNAGGAGYGYTF
cdr3_nt: TGTGCCAGCAGCCCTAACGCAGGGGGCGCAGGGTATGGCTACACCTTC

v_call: TRBV6-6
clone_size: -
j_call: TRBJ1-1
d_call: -
cdr3_aa: CATLDKVGAFF
cdr3_nt: TGTGCCACCCTCGACAAGGTCGGCGCTTTCTTT

v_call: TRBV5-1
clone_size: -
j_call: TRBJ2-2
d_call: -
cdr3_aa: CASSNGRTVLTGELFF
cdr3_nt: TGCGCCAGCAGCAACGGAAGGACAGTTCTAACCGGGGAGCTGTTTTTT

v_call: TRBV6-6
clone_size: once
j_call: TRBJ1-5
d_call: TRBD1
cdr3_aa: CASKKRDSGPNQPQHF
cdr3_nt: TGTGCCAGCAAAAAAAGGGACAGCGGACCTAATCAGCCCCAGCATTTT

v_call: TRBV7-8
clone_size: -
j_call: TRBJ2-5
d_call: TRBD1
cdr3_aa: CASSLGQRRETQYF
cdr3_nt: TGTGCCAGCAGCCTGGGACAGAGGCGAGAGACCCAGTACTTC